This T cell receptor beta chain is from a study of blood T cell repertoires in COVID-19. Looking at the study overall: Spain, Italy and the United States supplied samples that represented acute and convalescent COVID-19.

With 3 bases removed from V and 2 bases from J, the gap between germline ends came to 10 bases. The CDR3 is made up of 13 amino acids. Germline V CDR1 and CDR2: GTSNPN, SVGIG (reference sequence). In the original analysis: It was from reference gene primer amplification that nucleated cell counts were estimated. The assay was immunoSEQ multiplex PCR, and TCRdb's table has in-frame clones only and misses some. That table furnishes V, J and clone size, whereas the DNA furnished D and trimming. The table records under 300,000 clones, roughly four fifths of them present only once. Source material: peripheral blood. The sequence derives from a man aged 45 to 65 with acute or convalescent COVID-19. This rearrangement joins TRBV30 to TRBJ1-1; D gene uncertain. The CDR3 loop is CAWRAHSNTEAFF. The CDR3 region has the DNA TGTGCCTGGAGGGCTCATTCTAACACTGAAGCTTTCTTT.